This section outlines one TCR beta chain sequence together with its context. The data were taken from a study of blood T cell repertoires in COVID-19. Whole-study context: Samples of COVID-19 (acute and convalescent) were obtained from the United States, Italy and Spain.

TCRdb's copy holds only in-frame clones and misses some; the assay was immunoSEQ multiplex PCR. The sample shows 110,000 to 150,000 clones, just under 90% of them seen only once. The CDR3 has 16 amino acids. Germline values: CDR1 DFQATT, CDR2 SNEGSKA (reference sequence). With 3 bases removed from V and 0 bases from J, the gap between germline ends came to 16 bases. Sequenced input: peripheral blood. This sequence was found in a woman in her thirties or forties with acute or convalescent COVID-19. The gene calls are TRBV20-1 and TRBJ2-3; TRBD2 might be the D (5 bases). The CDR3 sequence: CSASPQRLASTDTQYF. The DNA of the CDR3 is TGCAGTGCTAGTCCCCAACGGCTAGCTAGCACAGATACGCAGTATTTT.